Listed below are T cell receptor beta chains from one sample, sequenced in a study of CD8 T cells in Susac syndrome. TCRdb reanalysed the immunoSEQ multiplex PCR reads using MiXCR and keeps one entry per CDR3 protein. The table includes under 80,000 distinct CDR3 sequences, around 93% detected once. The sample consisted of CD4+ T cells from PBMCs. The receptors come from a human donor with Susac syndrome. Each CDR3 is given with its conserved first and last residue. A D gene is named only where the DNA matches it firmly. Rows may omit the clone size; those that give it use once, few, many or a size class.

d_call clone_size j_call v_call cdr3_nt cdr3_aa
NA NA TRBJ2-3 TRBV5-1 TGCGCCAGCAGCTTGAAAGCGATCACCACAGATACGCAGTATTTT CASSLKAITTDTQYF
NA NA TRBJ2-5 TRBV6-1 TGTGCCAGCAGTGGGACACCCCAAGAGACCCAGTACTTC CASSGTPQETQYF
NA NA TRBJ2-2 TRBV9 TGTGCCAGCAGGTCGACAGGAGTGGGGACCGGGGAGCTGTTTTTT CASRSTGVGTGELFF
NA NA TRBJ1-1 TRBV10-3 TGTGCCATCAGTGAAAACAGGAACACTGAAGCTTTCTTT CAISENRNTEAFF
NA NA TRBJ1-1 TRBV6-2/TRBV6-3 TGTGCCAGCAGTTATGGTCGCTTGAACACTGAAGCTTTCTTT CASSYGRLNTEAFF
NA NA TRBJ1-1 TRBV30 TGTGCCTGGACGGGAGGGGACACTGAAGCTTTCTTT CAWTGGDTEAFF
NA NA TRBJ1-1 TRBV20-1 TGCAGTGCTATCAACCCCGGGGCGAACACTGAAGCTTTCTTT CSAINPGANTEAFF
NA NA TRBJ2-2 TRBV29-1 TGCAGCGTTAGGGGCGGATCGAACACCGGGGAGCTGTTTTTT CSVRGGSNTGELFF
NA NA TRBJ2-7 TRBV3-1 TGTGCCAGCAGCCAAGCTCGAGGCGGACAGTACTTC CASSQARGGQYF
NA once TRBJ1-4 TRBV9 TGTGCCAGCAGCGTTGGGGGGAACAATGAAAAACTGTTTTTT CASSVGGNNEKLFF
NA NA TRBJ2-7 TRBV18 TGTGCCAGCTCACCAAGCCCTACGAGGGAGCAGTACTTC CASSPSPTREQYF
NA NA TRBJ1-3 TRBV18 TGTGCCAGCTCGCCTCAGAAGGGCCGCGTCTCTGGAAACACCATATATTTT CASSPQKGRVSGNTIYF
NA NA TRBJ2-7 TRBV4-1 TGCGCCAGCAGCCAAGAAGAGCGGAGAGAGCAGTACTTC CASSQEERREQYF
NA NA TRBJ2-3 TRBV4-2 TGTGCCAGCAGCCAGGACGTATACACAGATACGCAGTATTTT CASSQDVYTDTQYF
TRBD2 NA TRBJ2-1 TRBV28 TGTGCCAGCAGCCGCCCGGGACTAGCGGCTGGGGAGGAGCAGTTCTTC CASSRPGLAAGEEQFF
NA NA TRBJ2-1 TRBV6-2/TRBV6-3 TGTGCCAGCACCCGGCCCTTGGGGGGAAATGAGCAGTTCTTC CASTRPLGGNEQFF
NA NA TRBJ1-5 TRBV28 TGTGCCAGCAGTACCAACCCTGATGGACAGCCCCAGCATTTT CASSTNPDGQPQHF
TRBD2 NA TRBJ2-1 TRBV5-6 TGTGCCAGCAGCTTGGAGACTAGCGTGGGCAATGAGCAGTTCTTC CASSLETSVGNEQFF
NA NA TRBJ2-1 TRBV5-1 TGCGCCAGCAGCTTGGGGCGAATTACCTACAATGAGCAGTTCTTC CASSLGRITYNEQFF
TRBD1 NA TRBJ1-6 TRBV7-6 TGTGCCAGCAGCGAAAGACAGGGGTACAATTCACCCCTCCACTTT CASSERQGYNSPLHF
NA NA TRBJ2-5 TRBV28 TGTGCCAGCAGCGTCCCTGCGATAAGGGAGACCCAGTACTTC CASSVPAIRETQYF
TRBD1 NA TRBJ1-2 TRBV12-3/TRBV12-4 TGTGCCAGCAGTTTAGGGGATTCAGGGGGCCCTAACTATGGCTACACCTTC CASSLGDSGGPNYGYTF
NA NA TRBJ2-1 TRBV6-2/TRBV6-3 TGTGCCAGCAGGGTCCTACGGGCACTGTTCTTC CASRVLRALFF
NA NA TRBJ1-2 TRBV7-3 TGTGCCAGCAGCTTAAATGACGCAGGCCATGGCTACACCTTC CASSLNDAGHGYTF
TRBD2 NA TRBJ2-3 TRBV7-2 TGTGCCAGCAGCTTAGGAAGGGCGGGAGGGGGCCTCACAGATACGCAGTATTTT CASSLGRAGGGLTDTQYF
TRBD2 NA TRBJ2-3 TRBV9 TGTGCCAGCAGCGTACTAGCGGGGGGCAACTACCGGGATACGCAGTATTTT CASSVLAGGNYRDTQYF
NA NA TRBJ2-5 TRBV4-2 TGTGCCAGCAGCCGGAAGCGGGACCAAGAGACCCAGTACTTC CASSRKRDQETQYF
NA NA TRBJ2-7 TRBV4-3 TGCGCCAGCAGCCAAGGTACCCACTACGAGCAGTACTTC CASSQGTHYEQYF
TRBD2 NA TRBJ2-2 TRBV7-2 TGTGCCAGCAGCCCACGGGGGGGGACTCCCACCGGGGAGCTGTTTTTT CASSPRGGTPTGELFF
NA NA TRBJ1-1 TRBV20-1 TGCAGTGCAAATCGGATAGAAGCTTTCTTT CSANRIEAFF
NA once TRBJ1-1 TRBV6-4 TGTGCCAGCAGCGTGGAGGAGTACACTGAAGCTTTCTTT CASSVEEYTEAFF
NA NA TRBJ2-5 TRBV2 TGTGCCAGCAGGGAAGACCCCGGGCAAGAGACCCAGTACTTC CASREDPGQETQYF
TRBD2 NA TRBJ2-7 TRBV19 TGTGCCAGTGGGGTGACTAGCGGGAGAACCGAGCAGTACTTC CASGVTSGRTEQYF
TRBD1 once TRBJ1-5 TRBV6-5 TGTGCCAGCAGTTGGGACAGGGAAGGCTGGTATAGCAATCAGCCCCAGCATTTT CASSWDREGWYSNQPQHF
TRBD1 once TRBJ1-6 TRBV3-1 TGTGCCAGCAGCCAAGGAGGGGGCGTCGAATGGAACCTCCACTTT CASSQGGGVEWNLHF
NA NA TRBJ2-1 TRBV12-3/TRBV12-4 TGTGCCAGCAGTTTACAGGGAGGTAACCATGAGCAGTTCTTC CASSLQGGNHEQFF
NA NA TRBJ1-4 TRBV6-1 TGTGCCAGCAGCCCGGTCGGGACTCGTGATGAAAAACTGTTTTTT CASSPVGTRDEKLFF
NA NA TRBJ2-3 TRBV12-3/TRBV12-4 TGTGCCAGCAGTCCATATGGGGCGGGGCCGGGGGATACGCAGTATTTT CASSPYGAGPGDTQYF
NA NA TRBJ1-1 TRBV20-1 TGCAGTGCCGTTTTGAACACTGAAGCTTTCTTT CSAVLNTEAFF
TRBD2 NA TRBJ2-5 TRBV7-6 TGTGCCAGCAGCCTACTAGCGAAAGAGACCCAGTACTTC CASSLLAKETQYF
NA NA TRBJ1-3 TRBV14 TGTGCCAGCAGCCAAGATCGGCGGCGCTCTGGAAACACCATATATTTT CASSQDRRRSGNTIYF
NA NA TRBJ1-2 TRBV6-1 TGTGCCAGCAGCATGGAAATTTCAGCTAACTATGGCTACACCTTC CASSMEISANYGYTF
NA NA TRBJ2-3 TRBV5-1 TGCGCCAGCACCGTTACTGCGGGGATTTTCACAGATACGCAGTATTTT CASTVTAGIFTDTQYF
TRBD2 NA TRBJ2-5 TRBV6-5 TGTGCCAGCAGTTCTCGATCGGTAGCGGGACGGGAAGAGACCCAGTACTTC CASSSRSVAGREETQYF
NA NA TRBJ1-3 TRBV28 TGTGCCAGCGGCGCCCAAGGGAGGAGAAACACCATATATTTT CASGAQGRRNTIYF
TRBD1 NA TRBJ2-3 TRBV18 TGTGCCAGCTCCCCCCCGGGACAGCGAAATGCGCAGTATTTT CASSPPGQRNAQYF
NA NA TRBJ2-7 TRBV21-1 TGTGCCAGCAGCAAAGGCACAGGGGAAACCTCCTACGAGCAGTACTTC CASSKGTGETSYEQYF
NA NA TRBJ2-3 TRBV12-3/TRBV12-4 TGTGCCAGCAGCTTAACAGATACGCAGTATTTT CASSLTDTQYF
NA few TRBJ2-1 TRBV5-1 TGCGCCAGCAGCTTGACTTCCCCGAGCTCCTACAATGAGCAGTTCTTC CASSLTSPSSYNEQFF
NA once TRBJ2-1 TRBV5-4 TGTGCCAGCAGCCACGACGGTGAGCAGTTCTTC CASSHDGEQFF
TRBD1 NA TRBJ2-5 TRBV15 TGTGCCACCAGCAGAGATGAGAAGGGGGCACAAGAGACCCAGTACTTC CATSRDEKGAQETQYF
NA once TRBJ2-5 TRBV29-1 TGCAGCGTCCCCCCCAGGGGCAGAGAAGAGACCCAGTACTTC CSVPPRGREETQYF
TRBD2 NA TRBJ2-7 TRBV20-1 TGCAGTGCTAAATCTAGCGGGGCTTACGAGCAGTACTTC CSAKSSGAYEQYF
NA NA TRBJ1-1 TRBV12-3/TRBV12-4 TGTGCCAGCAGGCCAGGGGTTGGGGAAGCTTTCTTT CASRPGVGEAFF
TRBD1 NA TRBJ1-2 TRBV6-5 TGTGCCAGCAGTTACTCCCGGGACAGGTATTCGCGTGGCTACACCTTC CASSYSRDRYSRGYTF